One sample yielded the 16 T cell receptor beta chains listed below, sequenced in a study of cytotoxic CD8 clonotypes in ibrutinib-treated CLL. Generated by immunoSEQ multiplex PCR, the TCRdb table keeps only in-frame clones and is missing some. The profile shows some 200,000 clones, approximately 75% of them singletons. The input for sequencing was PBMCs, taken after 12 months of ibrutinib treatment. Receptors were obtained from a human donor with chronic lymphocytic leukemia.

The DNA for the CDR3 is TGTGCCTGGAGTGTACCCTCCACTTATAATTCACCCCTCCACTTT. Amino acids: CAWSVPSTYNSPLHF. The genes are TRBV30 and TRBJ1-6, with D hard to call. The CDR3 contains 15 residues. Trimming cost V 0 bases and J 4 bases, with 10 bases left between them. From germline, CDR1 is GTSNPN and CDR2 SVGIG (reference sequence).

The chain carries TRBV6-5 and TRBJ2-7; 8 nucleotides align to TRBD2. Germline CDR1 reads MNHEY; CDR2 reads SVGAGI. CDR3 size: 15 residues. J was trimmed by 1 base and V by 2 bases; bases with no gene match: 4. DNA of the CDR3: TGTGCCAGCAGTTACGAGGCGGGGGGATCCTACGAGCAGTACTTC. It yields the protein CASSYEAGGSYEQYF.

The V gene is TRBV18, the J gene TRBJ2-1; weak D call: TRBD1 (5 bases). Trimming left V 2 bases short and J 0 bases short, with 8 bases between. Germline V gene lookup returns CDR1 KGHSH and CDR2 LQKENI. The CDR3 has 15 residues. The CDR3 loop is CASSPGHSSYNEQFF. The CDR3 DNA sequence: TGTGCCAGCTCACCAGGACACAGCTCCTACAATGAGCAGTTCTTC. The variable domain in full, completed from reference TRBV18 and TRBJ2-1, reads NAGVMQNPRHLVRRRGQEARLRCSPMKGHSHVYWYRQLPEEGLKFMVYLQKENIIDESGMPKERFSAEFPKEGPSILRIQQVVRGDSAAYFCASSPGHSSYNEQFFGPGTRLTVL.

Of note for this clone: At one boundary the junction diverges from the germline segment, which might be a read error. The chain is built from TRBV6-4 and TRBJ2-3, with 12 bases lining up with TRBD2. This CDR3 is built from 15 residues. The germline V gene has CDR1 MRHNA and CDR2 SNTAGT. Here the CDR3 reads CVSNPSGRATDTQYF. The CDR3 DNA follows: TGTGTCAGCAACCCTAGCGGGAGGGCCACAGATACGCAGTATTTT.

The chain combines TRBV30 with TRBJ1-3; 8 bases are shared with TRBD1. V was pared by 3 bases and J by 4 bases, with 5 bases of the junction left unmatched. Germline V gene data show CDR1 as GTSNPN and CDR2 as SVGIG (reference sequence). The CDR3 is made up of 14 amino acids. The CDR3 spells CAWRDRAGGNTIYF. The CDR3 coding sequence is TGTGCCTGGAGGGACAGGGCGGGAGGAAACACCATATATTTT.

This sequence joins TRBV2 and TRBJ2-7; the D is unclear. The V and J ends lost 6 bases and 6 bases respectively, with 15 bases between them. The CDR3 length is 13 residues. CDR1 is SNHLY, CDR2 FYNNEI, per germline. The CDR3 loop is CASRVGDEPEQYF. The CDR3 DNA is TGTGCCAGCAGGGTTGGTGATGAGCCCGAGCAGTACTTC.

V usage is TRBV6-1 and J usage is TRBJ2-5, with no clear D. V was pared by 3 bases and J by 1 base, with 12 bases between. The CDR3 is 15 amino acids. Looked up from germline, CDR1 is MNHNS and CDR2 is SASEGT. Here the CDR3 DNA reads TGTGCCAGCAGTGAGGCAACCCGGACCCAAGAGACCCAGTACTTC. Residues: CASSEATRTQETQYF.

The chain uses TRBV27 and TRBJ2-3; D gene ambiguous. V gave up 8 bases and J gave up 3 bases, with 9 bases separating them. Germline CDR1 reads MNHEY; CDR2 reads SMNVEV (reference sequence). The CDR3 has 12 residues. The CDR3 nucleotides are TGTGCCAGCTGGGCGGTGACAGATACGCAGTATTTT. Translated: CASWAVTDTQYF.

This clone was found many times. This chain connects TRBV30 to TRBJ2-7; D is unresolved. Trimming pared 0 bases from V and 2 bases from J, leaving 17 bases between. Germline V gene sequence: CDR1 GTSNPN, CDR2 SVGIG (reference sequence). This CDR3 spans 16 amino acids. The chain's CDR3 is CAWSVLLGRRTYEQYF. The CDR3 DNA follows: TGTGCCTGGAGTGTTTTGTTGGGCAGGCGAACCTACGAGCAGTACTTC.

V and J are TRBV18 and TRBJ1-3; 7 bases match TRBD1. The CDR3 covers 18 residues. V lost 2 bases, J lost 0 bases, and 10 bases stayed unmatched. Germline CDR1 KGHSH, CDR2 LQKENI. The CDR3 loop is CASSPVAGGTYSGNTIYF. The CDR3 nucleotides are TGTGCCAGCTCACCAGTGGCAGGGGGAACCTACTCTGGAAACACCATATATTTT.

The chain joins TRBV7-9 to TRBJ2-3, with a possible D match to TRBD2 (6 bases). CDR1 SEHNR and CDR2 FQNEAQ come from the germline V gene (reference sequence). The CDR3 runs to 16 residues. Trimming took 5 bases from V and 4 from J, leaving 19 bases between them. In nucleotides, the CDR3 is TGTGCCAGCAGCCGGCACGCAGGAACGGGAGCAGATACGCAGTATTTT. This codes for CASSRHAGTGADTQYF. Full variable domain (rest looked up from reference TRBV7-9 and TRBJ2-3): DTGVSQNPRHKITKRGQNVTFRCDPISEHNRLYWYRQTLGQGPEFLTYFQNEAQLEKSRLLSDRFSAERPKGSFSTLEIQRTEQGDSAMYLCASSRHAGTGADTQYFGPGTRLTVL.

The chain has TRBV7-3 and TRBJ1-2; 7 nucleotides line up with TRBD1. Germline trimming cut 3 bases from V and 2 bases from J; bases unmatched to any gene: 6. CDR1 SGHTA and CDR2 FQGTGA come from the germline V gene. The CDR3 contains 15 residues. The CDR3, as DNA: TGTGCCAGCAGCTTCGGACAGGCCCCAAACTATGGCTACACCTTC. Translating gives CASSFGQAPNYGYTF.

Only a few counts were recorded for this clone. The chain combines TRBV5-4 with TRBJ2-5, with 8 nucleotides matching TRBD2. V was clipped by 3 bases and J by 4 bases; unmatched bases: 2. The CDR3 spans 13 residues. In germline, CDR1 is SGHNT, CDR2 YYREEE (reference sequence). The DNA for the CDR3 is TGTGCCAGCAGCTCCGGGGGGGGAGAGACCCAGTACTTC. Translated: CASSSGGGETQYF.

The V gene is TRBV19, the J gene TRBJ2-1, with D perhaps TRBD1 or TRBD2 (5 bases each). The CDR3 covers 19 residues. Trimming pared 5 bases from V and 2 bases from J, leaving 25 bases between. CDR1 is LNHDA and CDR2 is SQIVND in the germline V gene (reference sequence). DNA of the CDR3: TGTGCCAGTAGTTTAATCCCCGGTGTGTGGGGGATCGCCTACAATGAGCAGTTCTTC. Protein sequence: CASSLIPGVWGIAYNEQFF.

The V and J genes are TRBV6-5 and TRBJ1-3; D possibly corresponds to TRBD1 (6 bases). V lost 5 bases and J 4 bases, leaving 12 bases between the germline ends. CDR1 is MNHEY, CDR2 SVGAGI, per germline. The length of the CDR3 is 14 residues. The CDR3: CASSVPGHGNTIYF. The DNA for the CDR3 is TGTGCCAGCAGTGTTCCGGGACACGGAAACACCATATATTTT.

The CDR3 sequence: CASSLRVTDTQYF. The CDR3 bases are TGTGCCAGCAGTTTACGGGTTACAGATACGCAGTATTTT. The V call is TRBV28, the J call TRBJ2-3; D is unresolved. The CDR3 extends over 13 amino acids. V was pared by 2 bases and J by 3 bases, with 6 bases between. The germline gives CDR1 MDHEN, CDR2 SYDVKM.